This TCR beta chain came from a study of T cells in Graves' hyperthyroidism and ophthalmopathy. General study points: In blood, most of the thyroid clonotypes expanded above 0.001 were also present.

The CDR3 extends over 15 amino acids. Germline V gene lookup returns CDR1 SEHNR and CDR2 FQNEAQ (reference sequence). Trimming took 1 base from V and 5 from J, leaving 14 bases between them. This clonotype was seen repeatedly, ten times or more. Its antigen remains unidentified. What was amplified from RNA transcripts were TCR beta CDR3 regions. Initially, a first-round RT-PCR of the TCR CDR3 employed the HTBI primer set. TCRdb processed the multiplex PCR reads anew with MiXCR; each CDR3 protein has one entry. The data hold around 560,000 distinct CDR3 sequences, with around 17% observed a single time.

Input material: blood. The clonotype comes from a woman aged 18-29 years with Graves' hyperthyroidism. This chain links TRBV7-9 with TRBJ2-5; the D gene could be TRBD1 or TRBD2 (5 bases each). The CDR3 reads CASSLEGIGGETQYF. In nucleotides, the CDR3 is TGTGCCAGCAGCTTAGAGGGGATTGGCGGGGAGACCCAGTACTTC. Full variable domain (rest looked up from reference TRBV7-9 and TRBJ2-5): DTGVSQNPRHKITKRGQNVTFRCDPISEHNRLYWYRQTLGQGPEFLTYFQNEAQLEKSRLLSDRFSAERPKGSFSTLEIQRTEQGDSAMYLCASSLEGIGGETQYFGPGTRLLVL.